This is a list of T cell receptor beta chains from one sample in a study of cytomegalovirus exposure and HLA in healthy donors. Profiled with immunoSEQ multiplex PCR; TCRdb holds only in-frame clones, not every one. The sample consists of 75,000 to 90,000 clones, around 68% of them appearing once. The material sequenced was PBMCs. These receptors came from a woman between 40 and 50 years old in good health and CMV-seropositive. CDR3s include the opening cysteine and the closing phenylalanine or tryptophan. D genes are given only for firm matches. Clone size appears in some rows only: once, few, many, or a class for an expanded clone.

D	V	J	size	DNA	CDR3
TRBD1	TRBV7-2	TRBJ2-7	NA	TGTGCCAGCAGCTCGCCCCGGACAGGGAACGAGCAGTACTTC	CASSSPRTGNEQYF
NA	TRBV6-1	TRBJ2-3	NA	TGTGCCAGCAGTGTCGGGGGATACCATGCCACAGATACGCAGTATTTT	CASSVGGYHATDTQYF
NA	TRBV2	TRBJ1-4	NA	TGTGCCAGCAGTTCAGAGGGTTTCGGAAAACTGTTTTTT	CASSSEGFGKLFF
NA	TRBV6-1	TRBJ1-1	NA	TGTGCCAGCATCTACGGGGGAAGCACTGAAGCTTTCTTT	CASIYGGSTEAFF
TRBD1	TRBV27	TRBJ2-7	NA	TGTGCCAGCGAATCTAGGACAGGGTCCTACGAGCAGTACTTC	CASESRTGSYEQYF
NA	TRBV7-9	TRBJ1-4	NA	TGTGCCAGCAGCGACAGTACAACTAATGAAAAACTGTTTTTT	CASSDSTTNEKLFF
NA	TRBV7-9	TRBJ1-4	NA	TGTGCCAGCAGCAGCCGGCGGGGCGGACGGGAAAAACTGTTTTTT	CASSSRRGGREKLFF
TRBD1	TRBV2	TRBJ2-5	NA	TGTGCCAGCAGTGGGACAGGGGGCAGTCGGCAAGAGACCCAGTACTTC	CASSGTGGSRQETQYF
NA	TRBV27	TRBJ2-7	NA	TGTGCCAGCGGGAAGAGGTACCCCCGACAGGAAACCTACGAGCAGTACTTC	CASGKRYPRQETYEQYF
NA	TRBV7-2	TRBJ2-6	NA	TGTGCCAGCAGCCTAAATTTGGGCGGGGCCAACGTCCTGACTTTC	CASSLNLGGANVLTF
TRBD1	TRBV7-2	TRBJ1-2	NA	TGTGCCAGCAGCTTTCCGGGACAGGGGGCGCGTAACTATGGCTACACCTTC	CASSFPGQGARNYGYTF
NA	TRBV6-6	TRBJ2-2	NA	TGTGCCAGCAGTTATGGTGAGGCGTCCGGGGAGCTGTTTTTT	CASSYGEASGELFF
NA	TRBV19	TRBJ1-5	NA	TGTGCCAGCCAAGGGGGAAGCAATCAGCCCCAGCATTTT	CASQGGSNQPQHF
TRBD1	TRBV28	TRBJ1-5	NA	TGTGCCAGCAGTTTACTGGACAGGGCCCAGCCCCAGCATTTT	CASSLLDRAQPQHF
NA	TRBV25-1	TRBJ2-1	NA	TGTGCCAGCAGTGCGTCCAGGGGATTGTCCTACAATGAGCAGTTCTTC	CASSASRGLSYNEQFF
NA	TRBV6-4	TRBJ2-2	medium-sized	TGTGCCAGCAGTGAATCACTAGGGAACACCGGGGAGCTGTTTTTT	CASSESLGNTGELFF
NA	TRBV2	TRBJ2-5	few	TGTGCCAGCACACTAGTAAAGGAGACCCAGTACTTC	CASTLVKETQYF
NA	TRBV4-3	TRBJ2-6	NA	TGCGCCAGCAGCCAAGACAGCTCTGGGGCCAACGTCCTGACTTTC	CASSQDSSGANVLTF
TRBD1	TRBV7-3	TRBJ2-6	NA	TGTGCCAGCAGCCTCACAGGGGTAAAGTCTGGGGCCAACGTCCTGACTTTC	CASSLTGVKSGANVLTF
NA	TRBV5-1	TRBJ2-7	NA	TGCGCCAGCAGCTCGGGACACCTCTACGAGCAGTACTTC	CASSSGHLYEQYF
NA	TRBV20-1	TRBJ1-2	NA	TGCAGAACCGCCTCGGGTCATGGCTACACCTTC	CRTASGHGYTF
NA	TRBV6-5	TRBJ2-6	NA	TGTGCCAGCCGGGTTACGCGCTCTGGGGCCAACGTCCTGACTTTC	CASRVTRSGANVLTF
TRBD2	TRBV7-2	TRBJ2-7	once	TGTGCCAGCAGAAGGAGACTAGCGGGAGTGGGCGAGCAGTACTTC	CASRRRLAGVGEQYF
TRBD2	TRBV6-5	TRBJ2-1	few	TGTGCCAGCAGGGGGACTAGCGGAGCCAATGAGCAGTTCTTC	CASRGTSGANEQFF
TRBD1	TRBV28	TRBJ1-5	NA	TGTGCCAGCAGTTTATGGCTCTTGGACAGGCCGCATCAGCCCCAGCATTTT	CASSLWLLDRPHQPQHF
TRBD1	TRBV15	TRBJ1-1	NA	TGTGCCACCAGCAGAGATTTCGAACAGGGGGGCACTGAAGCTTTCTTT	CATSRDFEQGGTEAFF
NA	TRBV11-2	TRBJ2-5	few	TGTGCCAGCAGCTTAGCAGGGTCAGAGACCCAGTACTTC	CASSLAGSETQYF
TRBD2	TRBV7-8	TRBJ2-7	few	TGTGCCAGCAGAACCGGGACTAGCGGGACCGAGCAGTACTTC	CASRTGTSGTEQYF
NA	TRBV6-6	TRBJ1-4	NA	TGTGCCAGCAGTTCGACAACAACTAATGAAAAACTGTTTTTT	CASSSTTTNEKLFF
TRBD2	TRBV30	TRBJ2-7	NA	TGTGCCTGGAGGGGATTGTATTCCGGGAGGGGTGCATACGAGCAGTACTTC	CAWRGLYSGRGAYEQYF
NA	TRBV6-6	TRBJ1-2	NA	TGTGCCAGCAGCAGTACAGGGATGGGAGACGGCTACACCTTC	CASSSTGMGDGYTF
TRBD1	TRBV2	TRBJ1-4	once	TGTGCCAGCAGTCGGAACAGGGGTTCGAATGAAAAACTGTTTTTT	CASSRNRGSNEKLFF
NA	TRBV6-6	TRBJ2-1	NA	TGTGCCAGCAGTTACGAGCGGAGCTCCTACAATGAGCAGTTCTTC	CASSYERSSYNEQFF
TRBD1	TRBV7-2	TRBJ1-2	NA	TGTGCCAGCAGCCGACGCGACAGGGTCGATGGCTACACCTTC	CASSRRDRVDGYTF
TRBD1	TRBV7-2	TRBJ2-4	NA	TGTGCCAGCAGCCCCAGCGGACAGGCCACAAACATTCAGTACTTC	CASSPSGQATNIQYF
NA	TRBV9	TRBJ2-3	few	TGTGCCAGCAGCGTAGGTTACAGGGAAAATACGCAGTATTTT	CASSVGYRENTQYF
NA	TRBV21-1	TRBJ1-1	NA	TGTGCCAGCAGGAGAGGACAGGGCAGCACTGAAGCTTTCTTT	CASRRGQGSTEAFF
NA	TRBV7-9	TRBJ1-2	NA	TGTGCCAGCAGCCCCCAAATAGTCATCTCCTCGGAGGGCTACACCTTC	CASSPQIVISSEGYTF
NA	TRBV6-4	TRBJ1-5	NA	TGTGCCAGCAGTGATGGTTTGCTTGCGGGGAGAAGTAGCAATCAGCCCCAGCATTTT	CASSDGLLAGRSSNQPQHF
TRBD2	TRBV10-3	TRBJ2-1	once	TGTGCCACTGCCACGACTAGCGGGGCCGACAATGAGCAGTTCTTC	CATATTSGADNEQFF
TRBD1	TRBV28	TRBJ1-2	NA	TGTGCCAGCAGGGGGACAGCGACTTATGGCTACACCTTC	CASRGTATYGYTF
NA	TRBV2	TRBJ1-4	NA	TGTGCCAGCTCGGCTGGGGAGGTTGGTGAAAAACTGTTTTTT	CASSAGEVGEKLFF
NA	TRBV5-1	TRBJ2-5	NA	TGCGCCAGCAGCACCGGGCAAGAGACCCAGTACTTC	CASSTGQETQYF
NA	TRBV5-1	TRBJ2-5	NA	TGCGCCAGCAGCCGGAGACCGGGACAAGAGACCCAGTACTTC	CASSRRPGQETQYF
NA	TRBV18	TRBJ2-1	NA	TGTGCCAGCTCACCCCCCGGGACTTTCCATGAGCAGTTCTTC	CASSPPGTFHEQFF
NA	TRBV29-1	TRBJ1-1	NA	TGCAGCGTTGAAGATAACAGGATGAACACTGAAGCTTTCTTT	CSVEDNRMNTEAFF
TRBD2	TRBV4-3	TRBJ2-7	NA	TGCGCCAGCAGCCAAGTCGCTAGCGGGTTCTCGTATGAGCAGTACTTC	CASSQVASGFSYEQYF
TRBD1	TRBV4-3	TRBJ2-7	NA	TGCGCCAGCAGCCAAGTGGGGACAGGGTCCCACGAGCAGTACTTC	CASSQVGTGSHEQYF
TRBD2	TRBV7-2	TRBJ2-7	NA	TGTGCCAGCAGCTTTACTAGCGGGAGTGTTAGCTCCTACGAGCAGTACTTC	CASSFTSGSVSSYEQYF
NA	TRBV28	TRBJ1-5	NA	TGTGCCACCACCCAAGCGCGGGGGATTAATCAGCCCCAGCATTTT	CATTQARGINQPQHF
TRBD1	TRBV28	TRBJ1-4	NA	TGTGCCAGCAGTCAGGGACAGACTAATGAAAAACTGTTTTTT	CASSQGQTNEKLFF
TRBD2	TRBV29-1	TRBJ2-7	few	TGCAGCTTTCGGACTAGCGGCTACGAGCAGTACTTC	CSFRTSGYEQYF
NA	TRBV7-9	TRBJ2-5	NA	TGTGCCAGCAGCTTCCCCCGGCGGGTTGGAGAGACCCAGTACTTC	CASSFPRRVGETQYF
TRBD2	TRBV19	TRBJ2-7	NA	TGTGCCAGTAGTCGAGATGGCCTAGCGGGCTACGAGCAGTACTTC	CASSRDGLAGYEQYF
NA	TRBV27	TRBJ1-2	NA	TGTGCCAGCAAAGAACACGGGAACAGGGCAGCCGATAACTATGGCTACACCTTC	CASKEHGNRAADNYGYTF
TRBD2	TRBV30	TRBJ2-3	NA	TGTGCCTGGACCTGTTTGACTAGCGGGAGAGGCACAGATACGCAGTATTTT	CAWTCLTSGRGTDTQYF
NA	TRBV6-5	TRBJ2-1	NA	TGTGCCAGCACCCAGTTGTCTGGGGCTGAGCAGTTCTTC	CASTQLSGAEQFF
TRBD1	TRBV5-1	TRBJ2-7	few	TGCGCCAGCAGCTCCCGACAGGGGCAATACAACGAGCAGTACTTC	CASSSRQGQYNEQYF
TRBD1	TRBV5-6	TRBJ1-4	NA	TGTGCCAGCAGCCGCGGACAGGGGACAACTAATGAAAAACTGTTTTTT	CASSRGQGTTNEKLFF